Listed below are T cell receptor beta chains from one sample, sequenced in a study of shared clonotypes between healthy human individuals. TCRdb's copy holds only in-frame clones and misses some; the assay was immunoSEQ multiplex PCR. The sample has 800,000 to 1,200,000 clones; approximately 80% are singletons. The specimen was memory CD4+ T cells from PBMCs. The receptors were gathered from a man younger than 35 in good health. Some clones in this sample may be carry-over from other donors' samples. Each CDR3 is given with its conserved first and last residue. A D gene is named only where the DNA matches it firmly. Part of the rows lack a size; the others show once, few, many or a class for expanded clones.

TRBJ2-1 - TRBD2 18 TRBV28 CASSSLAGVSLSYNEQFF TGTGCCAGCAGTTCACTAGCGGGAGTATCGCTTTCCTACAATGAGCAGTTCTTC
TRBJ2-3 few - 12 TRBV29-1 CSARGGTDTQYF TGCAGCGCGAGGGGAGGCACAGATACGCAGTATTTT
TRBJ1-4 - - 13 TRBV19 CASSRNTNEKLFF TGTGCCAGTAGTAGGAATACTAATGAAAAACTGTTTTTT
TRBJ2-1 - - 11 TRBV19 CASKWVGEQFF TGTGCCAGTAAGTGGGTCGGTGAGCAGTTCTTC
TRBJ2-7 - TRBD1 14 TRBV7-3 CASSLTGQGYEQYF TGTGCCAGCAGCTTAACAGGACAGGGCTACGAGCAGTACTTC
TRBJ2-2 - - 15 TRBV19 CASSIGRVSTGELFF TGTGCCAGTAGTATCGGCAGGGTTTCTACCGGGGAGCTGTTTTTT
TRBJ2-1 once - 16 TRBV10-3 CAIRPPGSSSYNEQFF TGTGCCATCAGACCCCCGGGGTCTAGCTCCTACAATGAGCAGTTCTTC
TRBJ2-2 - TRBD2 16 TRBV5-4 CASSFLTSGNTGELFF TGTGCCAGCAGCTTCCTGACTAGCGGTAACACCGGGGAGCTGTTTTTT
TRBJ2-1 few TRBD2 14 TRBV10-3 CAISAGTSGNEQFF TGTGCCATCAGCGCCGGGACTAGTGGGAATGAGCAGTTCTTC
TRBJ2-7 - TRBD2 14 TRBV4-1 CASSNGLAGREQYF TGCGCCAGCTCAAACGGACTAGCGGGACGCGAGCAGTACTTC
TRBJ1-1 few - 13 TRBV2 CASSGGRYTEAFF TGTGCCAGCAGCGGGGGGCGGTACACTGAAGCTTTCTTT
TRBJ2-5 - TRBD2 15 TRBV28 CASRSSGRNQETQYF TGTGCCAGCAGGTCTAGCGGGAGGAATCAAGAGACCCAGTACTTC
TRBJ2-3 - - 13 TRBV5-1 CASSPRSRDTQYF TGCGCCAGCAGCCCTAGGTCCCGAGATACGCAGTATTTT
TRBJ1-3 once - 13 TRBV2 CASLQGSGNTIYF TGTGCCAGCCTACAGGGTTCTGGAAACACCATATATTTT
TRBJ1-1 - - 13 TRBV7-9 CASSSLQSTEAFF TGTGCCAGCAGCTCCCTCCAGAGCACTGAAGCTTTCTTT
TRBJ1-1 - TRBD1 16 TRBV9 CASSVGQGAMNTEAFF TGTGCCAGCAGCGTAGGCCAGGGGGCCATGAACACTGAAGCTTTCTTT
TRBJ1-2 - TRBD1 15 TRBV27 CASSLRDRPIYGYTF TGTGCCAGCAGTCTCCGGGACAGGCCCATCTATGGCTACACCTTC
TRBJ2-3 - TRBD1 15 TRBV4-2 CASSSRQGATDTQYF TGTGCCAGCAGCTCGCGGCAGGGGGCAACAGATACGCAGTATTTT
TRBJ2-1 - - 12 TRBV6-5 CATQNPYNEQFF TGTGCCACCCAGAACCCCTACAATGAGCAGTTCTTC
TRBJ2-3 - TRBD1 14 TRBV9 CASSVGQVANTQYF TGTGCCAGCAGCGTTGGACAGGTCGCAAATACGCAGTATTTT
TRBJ2-7 once - 11 TRBV30 CAWSVLYEQYF TGTGCCTGGAGTGTGCTCTACGAGCAGTACTTC
TRBJ2-5 - TRBD1 14 TRBV18 CASSPNRGEETQYF TGTGCCAGCTCACCAAACAGGGGGGAAGAGACCCAGTACTTC
TRBJ1-1 - - 15 TRBV5-4 CASSPGGDRVTEAFF TGTGCCAGCAGCCCGGGAGGGGACCGGGTCACTGAAGCTTTCTTT
TRBJ1-5 few TRBD1 15 TRBV30 CAWRGGTGGNQPQHF TGTGCCTGGAGAGGGGGGACAGGGGGCAATCAGCCCCAGCATTTT
TRBJ2-2 - - 14 TRBV30 CAWVGIANTGELFF TGTGCCTGGGTCGGGATCGCGAACACCGGGGAGCTGTTTTTT
TRBJ2-5 - TRBD2 16 TRBV7-7 CASSLLLAGSGETQYF TGTGCCAGCAGCTTGTTGCTAGCGGGGTCGGGAGAGACCCAGTACTTC
TRBJ1-1 - TRBD1 14 TRBV7-3 CASSSPQGAGEAFF TGTGCCAGCAGCTCCCCCCAGGGGGCGGGTGAAGCTTTCTTT
TRBJ2-1 - - 12 TRBV10-1 CASSDSNNEQFF TGCGCCAGCAGTGACAGCAACAATGAGCAGTTCTTC
TRBJ1-2 - - 15 TRBV10-3 CAISESGQGIYGYTF TGTGCCATCAGTGAGTCAGGCCAGGGGATCTATGGCTACACCTTC
TRBJ2-1 - - 15 TRBV7-2 CASSRRGSSYNEQFF TGTGCCAGCAGCCGGAGGGGGAGCTCCTACAATGAGCAGTTCTTC
TRBJ2-3 - - 15 TRBV9 CASSTTSRGTDTQYF TGTGCCAGCAGCACCACTAGCCGCGGCACAGATACGCAGTATTTT
TRBJ2-7 - - 15 TRBV7-9 CASSLGAGINYEQYF TGTGCCAGCAGCTTGGGGGCAGGGATAAATTACGAGCAGTACTTC
TRBJ2-3 - - 12 TRBV2 CASSETGSSQYF TGTGCCAGCAGTGAAACAGGGAGTTCGCAGTATTTT
TRBJ2-2 - TRBD1 14 TRBV7-3 CASRQQGADGELFF TGTGCCAGCAGACAACAGGGGGCGGACGGGGAGCTGTTTTTT
TRBJ2-3 - TRBD1 15 TRBV5-1 CASSRTGSLGDTQYF TGCGCCAGCAGCAGGACAGGGTCTTTGGGGGATACGCAGTATTTT
TRBJ1-1 - - 14 TRBV27 CASMVRRGNTEAFF TGTGCCAGCATGGTCAGGAGGGGGAACACTGAAGCTTTCTTT
TRBJ2-7 - TRBD2 16 TRBV27 CASSKGLAVLAYEQYF TGTGCCAGCAGTAAAGGACTAGCGGTCCTTGCCTACGAGCAGTACTTC
TRBJ2-3 - - 15 TRBV28 CASRVNTAPTDTQYF TGTGCCAGCAGGGTTAACACGGCCCCCACAGATACGCAGTATTTT
TRBJ2-1 - - 17 TRBV25-1 CASSGTHPGQISNEQFF TGTGCCAGCAGTGGAACTCACCCGGGACAAATTAGCAATGAGCAGTTCTTC
TRBJ1-1 - TRBD1 14 TRBV11-3 CASTRGPGDTEAFF TGTGCCAGCACCAGGGGGCCGGGGGACACTGAAGCTTTCTTT
TRBJ1-3 - - 11 TRBV30 CAWSVLNTIYF TGTGCCTGGAGTGTACTAAACACCATATATTTT
TRBJ2-1 - - 8 TRBV28 CATNEQFF TGTGCCACCAATGAGCAGTTCTTC
TRBJ2-3 - TRBD2 15 TRBV4-1 CASSQFSGSADTQYF TGCGCCAGCAGCCAGTTTAGCGGGAGCGCAGATACGCAGTATTTT
TRBJ1-3 - - 16 TRBV18 CASSPLDSSSGNTIYF TGTGCCAGCTCACCCTTGGACAGCAGCTCTGGAAACACCATATATTTT
TRBJ1-2 - - 16 TRBV5-4 CASSLLGLSGTYGYTF TGTGCCAGCAGCTTGCTGGGGTTATCAGGGACCTATGGCTACACCTTC
TRBJ2-2 - TRBD1 15 TRBV11-3 CASTLQGRYTGELFF TGTGCCAGCACCTTACAGGGGCGATACACCGGGGAGCTGTTTTTT
TRBJ2-2 - - 15 TRBV7-3 CASSLTGGETGELFF TGTGCCAGCAGCTTAACCGGCGGGGAGACCGGGGAGCTGTTTTTT
TRBJ2-3 - TRBD1 15 TRBV19 CASSITGQGGDTQYF TGTGCCAGTAGTATCACGGGACAGGGAGGAGATACGCAGTATTTT
TRBJ2-7 once - 15 TRBV18 CASSPVIGQTYEQYF TGTGCCAGCTCACCAGTAATCGGACAGACATACGAGCAGTACTTC
TRBJ1-5 - - 14 TRBV11-2 CASSLASYNQPQHF TGTGCCAGCAGCTTAGCCAGCTATAATCAGCCCCAGCATTTT
TRBJ1-1 - - 17 TRBV4-2 CASSQDSREEMNTEAFF TGTGCCAGCAGCCAAGATTCGCGGGAGGAGATGAACACTGAAGCTTTCTTT
TRBJ2-3 - - 12 TRBV18 CASSLATDTQYF TGTGCCAGCTCACTAGCCACAGATACGCAGTATTTT
TRBJ1-1 - - 14 TRBV6-1 CASTRREMNTEAFF TGTGCCAGCACCCGCAGGGAAATGAACACTGAAGCTTTCTTT
TRBJ1-5 - - 15 TRBV28 CASSIRRTVNQPQHF TGTGCCAGCAGCATAAGACGGACAGTGAATCAGCCCCAGCATTTT
TRBJ1-5 few - 13 TRBV2 CASSEAVSRPQHF TGTGCCAGCAGTGAGGCAGTATCCCGGCCCCAGCATTTT